The entry below gives a single T cell receptor (beta chain) sequence along with its context. No antigen is known for it. This sample is part of a study of cytomegalovirus exposure and HLA in healthy donors. Points from the study as a whole: Later on, an analysis tied around 17,000 TCR beta sequences to HLA alleles at 0.05 false discovery rate.

PCR was performed using 60 Vbeta and 13 Jbeta primers. TCRdb's copy holds only in-frame clones and misses some; the assay was immunoSEQ multiplex PCR. The sample contains over 75,000 clones, about 83% of which appear only once. Germline V gene lookup returns CDR1 MNHNS and CDR2 SASEGT. Trimming cost V 11 bases and J 3 bases, with 14 bases left between them. The CDR3 loop spans 12 amino acids. Healthy individuals who donated bone marrow served as the donors. The sequencing sample was made of PBMCs. J is TRBJ2-7 and V is TRBV6-1; D gene uncertain. The clonotype comes from a man aged 60 to 69 in good health and CMV-seropositive. The CDR3 DNA reads as TGTGCCGTCCGTGCACTGTACTACGAGCAGTACTTC. Translated: CAVRALYYEQYF.